The source of this T cell receptor beta chain is a study of PD-1 blockade in classical Hodgkin lymphoma. Using immunoSEQ multiplex PCR, the repertoire was profiled, and TCRdb retains in-frame clones only, with some absent. Of just over 20,000 clones listed, about 68% are singletons. Remarks on this clone: The antigen is not known.

Time point described: cycle 4 day 1 (C4D1), after 5 to 7 weeks of nivolumab. Exposure to brentuximab vedotin varied, and each patient had relapsed following autologous stem cell transplantation. Overall study results and limits: Later analyses included only patients treated at least 1 year post-ASCT. The drivers behind the repertoire differences, possibly disease activity or prior therapy, remain undefined. Similar baseline diversity was found in complete responders and newly diagnosed patients. By C4D1, diversity of CD4+ TCRs had risen significantly, whereas that of CD8+ TCRs had not.

Trimming cost V 0 bases and J 4 bases, with 11 bases left between them. In germline, CDR1 is SGHTS, CDR2 YDEGEE. The CDR3 totals 14 residues. Material: peripheral blood mononuclear cells (PBMCs), obtained before the fourth cycle of nivolumab. The sequence was obtained from a human donor with classical Hodgkin lymphoma. J is TRBJ2-7 and V is TRBV5-8; possible D gene TRBD2, 5 bases. The CDR3 DNA sequence: TGTGCCAGCAGCTTGGGATCGGGGATGTACGAGCAGTACTTC. Protein sequence: CASSLGSGMYEQYF.